This T cell receptor beta chain was sequenced during a study of blood T cell repertoires in COVID-19 (dated by TCRdb to 2019 to 2021). Regarding the research as a whole: The collaborator samples originated in the United States, Italy and Spain and spanned the acute and convalescent phases of COVID-19. Subjects who had been exposed to COVID-19, were actively infected with it, or had recovered from it provided the deeply sampled blood TCRbeta repertoires that made up the dataset. Where available, HLA class I and class II types were taken from metadata supplied by the sample provider and were not determined by assay-based typing. A de-identified subject ID, COVID-19 status, age in years and sex were almost always included in the sample metadata. The repertoires were released in a freely available public database intended as a resource for research on the immune response to SARS-CoV-2. The material from the prospective study consisted of cDNA or gDNA derived from T cells, B-cell-depleted T cells, or PBMCs. Samples were obtained from the ongoing ImmuneRACE study (first 160 participants) and from approximately 1,200 subjects provided by 6 global collaborators. The research as a whole found: Clinical and demographic metadata were provided uncurated, with the amount varying by source and participant.

V and J are truncated by 6 bases and 2 bases respectively, leaving an intervening sequence of 17 bases. The CDR3 numbers 15 residues from cysteine through phenylalanine. Just CDR3 DNA is preserved here, 45 bases in frame from base 1. CDR1 and CDR2 were assigned from the germline V gene as MNHNS and SASEGT. Participants in the prospective study were enrolled through a virtual design, were aged about 18 to 90 years, and lived in 24 United States geographic areas. In the prospective study, participants were assigned to cohorts based on the clinical history participants reported in a screening survey and a study questionnaire. In the prospective study, mobile phlebotomists collected whole blood, serum and a nasopharyngeal or oropharyngeal swab from each participant. Prospective study participants could optionally give additional blood draws and questionnaires over an approximately two-month period. Before DNA extraction, blood samples from the prospective study were shipped at room temperature or frozen.

Remarks on this clone: What antigen it recognizes has not been identified. It has no much larger one-base neighbor in the sample; base qualities were not kept.

TCRbeta CDR3 regions were amplified from genomic DNA using the immunoSEQ Assay, a bias-controlled multiplex PCR. In the source study's methods: Within the assay, amplification of reference gene primers was used to estimate how many nucleated cells each sample contained. To quantify the absolute abundance of each unique TCRbeta CDR3 rearrangement, sequence reads were collapsed and filtered. For each sample, productive Simpson clonality was calculated by taking the square root of Simpson's diversity index across productive rearrangements. This is the immuneACCESS table as TCRdb keeps it, with only in-frame sequences that have V and J called. A part of the clones is gone; compared with another copy, unresolved V genes explain less than half, and the rest is unexplained. The V and J calls and the clone size are those of that table, but D and trimming were determined from the DNA. The table for this sample lists some 410,000 clones; around 89% of them were counted only once. The ten top clones hold 0.97% of the sample.

Source material: PBMCs or T cells enriched from blood (not recorded which). The receptor was derived from a woman between 25 and 40 years old with acute COVID-19. The sequence is built from TRBV6-1 and TRBJ2-7, and perhaps TRBD2 as D gene, on 5 matching bases. CDR3 sequence: CASSTNREKTYEQYF. The sequenced DNA is TGTGCCAGCAGCACAAACCGGGAAAAAACCTACGAGCAGTACTTC.